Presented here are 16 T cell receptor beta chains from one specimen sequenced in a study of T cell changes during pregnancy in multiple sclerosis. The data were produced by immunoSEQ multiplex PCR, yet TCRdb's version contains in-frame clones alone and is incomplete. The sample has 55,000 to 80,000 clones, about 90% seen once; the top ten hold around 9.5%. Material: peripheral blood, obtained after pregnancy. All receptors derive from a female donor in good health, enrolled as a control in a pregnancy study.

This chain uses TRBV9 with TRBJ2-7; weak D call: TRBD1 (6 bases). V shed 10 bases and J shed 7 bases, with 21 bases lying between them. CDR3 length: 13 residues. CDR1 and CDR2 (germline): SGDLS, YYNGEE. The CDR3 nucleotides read TGTGCCTCCGGCCCAGGGGACGAGGGGGAGCAGTACTTC. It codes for CASGPGDEGEQYF.

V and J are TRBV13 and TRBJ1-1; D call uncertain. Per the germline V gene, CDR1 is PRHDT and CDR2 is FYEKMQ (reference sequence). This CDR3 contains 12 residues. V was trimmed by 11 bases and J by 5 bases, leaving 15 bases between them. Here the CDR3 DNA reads TGTGCCGTCAAGCGGGGAGGAACTGAAGCTTTCTTT. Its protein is CAVKRGGTEAFF.

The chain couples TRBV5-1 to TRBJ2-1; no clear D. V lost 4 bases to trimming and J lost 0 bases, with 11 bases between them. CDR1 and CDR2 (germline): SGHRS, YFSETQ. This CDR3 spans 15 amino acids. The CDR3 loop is CASSPWASSYNEQFF. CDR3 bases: TGCGCCAGCAGCCCATGGGCCAGCTCCTACAATGAGCAGTTCTTC.

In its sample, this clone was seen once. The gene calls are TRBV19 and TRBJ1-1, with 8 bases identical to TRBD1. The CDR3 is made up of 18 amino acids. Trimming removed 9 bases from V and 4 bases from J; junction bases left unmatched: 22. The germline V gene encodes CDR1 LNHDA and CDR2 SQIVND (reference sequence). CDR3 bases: TGTGCCAGGAAAGTGCCAGTAGTTACGGACAGGGTCGGCACTGAAGCTTTCTTT. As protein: CARKVPVVTDRVGTEAFF.

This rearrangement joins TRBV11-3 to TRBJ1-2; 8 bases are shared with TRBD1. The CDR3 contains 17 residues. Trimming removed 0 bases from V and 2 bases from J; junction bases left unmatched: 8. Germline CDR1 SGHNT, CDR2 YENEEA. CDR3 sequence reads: CASSLDRQGAPNYGYTF. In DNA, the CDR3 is TGTGCCAGCAGCTTAGATAGGCAGGGGGCGCCGAACTATGGCTACACCTTC.

CDR3 region: CAISEGPGGETQYF. DNA for the CDR3: TGTGCCATCAGTGAGGGGCCCGGAGGGGAGACCCAGTACTTC. The rearrangement links TRBV10-3 to TRBJ2-5; TRBD2 might be the D (6 bases). CDR3 length: 14 residues. V lost 2 bases to trimming and J lost 5 bases, with 12 bases between them. Germline CDR1 and CDR2: ENHRY and SYGVKD.

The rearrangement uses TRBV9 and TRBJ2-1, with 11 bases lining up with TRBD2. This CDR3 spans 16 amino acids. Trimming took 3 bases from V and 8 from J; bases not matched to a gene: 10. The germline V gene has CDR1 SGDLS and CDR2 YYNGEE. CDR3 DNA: TGTGCCAGCAGCGGTGATAGCGGGAGGGCCTGGGATGAGCAGTTCTTC. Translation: CASSGDSGRAWDEQFF.

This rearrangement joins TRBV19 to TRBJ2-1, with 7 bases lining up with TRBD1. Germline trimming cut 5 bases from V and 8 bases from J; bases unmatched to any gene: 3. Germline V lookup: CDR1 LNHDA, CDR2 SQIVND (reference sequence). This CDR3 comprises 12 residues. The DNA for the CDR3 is TGTGCCAGTAGTTACAGGGGAGATGAGCAGTTCTTC. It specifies CASSYRGDEQFF.

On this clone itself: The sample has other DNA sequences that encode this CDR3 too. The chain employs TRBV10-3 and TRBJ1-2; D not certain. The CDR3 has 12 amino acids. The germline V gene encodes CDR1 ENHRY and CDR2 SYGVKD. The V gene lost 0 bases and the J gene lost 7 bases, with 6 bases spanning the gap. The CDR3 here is CAISESAGGYTF. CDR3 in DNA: TGTGCCATCAGTGAGTCGGCGGGTGGCTACACCTTC.

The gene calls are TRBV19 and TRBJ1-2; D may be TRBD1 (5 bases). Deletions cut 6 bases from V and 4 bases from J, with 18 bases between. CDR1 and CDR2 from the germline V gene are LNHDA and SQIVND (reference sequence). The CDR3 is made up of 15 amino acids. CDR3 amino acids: CASRNPGWLLYGYTF. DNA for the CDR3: TGTGCCAGTAGGAACCCAGGGTGGCTCCTCTATGGCTACACCTTC.

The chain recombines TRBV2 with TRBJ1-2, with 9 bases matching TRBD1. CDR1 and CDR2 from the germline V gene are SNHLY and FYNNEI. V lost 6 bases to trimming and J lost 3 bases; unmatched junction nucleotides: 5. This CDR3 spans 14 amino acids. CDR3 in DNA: TGTGCCAGCAGCGTGGACAGGGGAGACTATGGCTACACCTTC. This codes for CASSVDRGDYGYTF.

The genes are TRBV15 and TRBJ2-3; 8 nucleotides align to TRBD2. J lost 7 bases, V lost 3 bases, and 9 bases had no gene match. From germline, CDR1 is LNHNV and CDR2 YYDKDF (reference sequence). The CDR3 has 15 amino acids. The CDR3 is CATSSPGTREYTQYF. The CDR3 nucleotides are TGTGCCACCAGCAGTCCCGGGACTAGAGAATATACGCAGTATTTT.

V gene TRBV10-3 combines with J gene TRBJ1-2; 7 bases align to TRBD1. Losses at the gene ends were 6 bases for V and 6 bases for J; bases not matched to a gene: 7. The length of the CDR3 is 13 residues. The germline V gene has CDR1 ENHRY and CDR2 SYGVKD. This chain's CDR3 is CAIRPTGEDGYTF. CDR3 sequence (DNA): TGTGCCATCAGACCTACAGGGGAGGATGGCTACACCTTC.

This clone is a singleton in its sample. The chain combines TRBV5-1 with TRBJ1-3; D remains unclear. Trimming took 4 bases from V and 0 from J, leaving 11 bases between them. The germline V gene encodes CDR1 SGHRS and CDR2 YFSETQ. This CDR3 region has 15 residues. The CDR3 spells CASSPNIGSGNTIYF. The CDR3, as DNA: TGCGCCAGCAGCCCCAACATTGGCTCTGGAAACACCATATATTTT.

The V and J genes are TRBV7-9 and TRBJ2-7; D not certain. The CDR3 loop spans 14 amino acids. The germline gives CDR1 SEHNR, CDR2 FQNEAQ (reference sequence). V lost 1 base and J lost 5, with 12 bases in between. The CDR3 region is CASSLDRWANEQYF. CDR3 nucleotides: TGTGCCAGCAGCTTAGATAGGTGGGCTAACGAGCAGTACTTC.

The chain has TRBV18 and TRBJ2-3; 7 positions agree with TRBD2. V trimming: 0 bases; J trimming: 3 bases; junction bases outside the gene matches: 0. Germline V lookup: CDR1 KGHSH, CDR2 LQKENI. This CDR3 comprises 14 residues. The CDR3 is CASSPPGGTDTQYF. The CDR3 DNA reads TGTGCCAGCTCACCACCGGGAGGGACAGATACGCAGTATTTT.